One sample yielded the 13 T cell receptor beta chains listed below, sequenced in a study of regulatory T cells in long-lasting Graves disease. Time point: persistent/refractory GD, antithyroid drugs over 5 years with positive TRAb. RNA isolated from PBMCs was used to make the TCR library. Building of the TCR beta libraries involved iRepertoire HTBI primers and Arm-PCR of CDR3 regions. TCRdb reprocessed the multiplex PCR reads with MiXCR, giving one entry per CDR3 protein. The sample holds fewer than 450,000 distinct CDR3 sequences, less than 25% seen once. The sample consisted of peripheral blood mononuclear cells (PBMCs), taken when the disease was refractory, from a patient treated with antithyroid drugs. These receptor sequences come from a female donor with Graves disease.

The table lists this clonotype with a few counts. The rearrangement joins TRBV9 to TRBJ2-2; D possibly corresponds to TRBD2 (6 bases). The CDR3 is made up of 15 amino acids. Germline assignment: CDR1 SGDLS and CDR2 YYNGEE. V lost 3 bases and J 5 bases, leaving 14 bases between the germline ends. In DNA form, the CDR3 reads TGTGCCAGCAGCGCCGGGACTTTGAGGACCGGGGAGCTGTTTTTT. Its protein is CASSAGTLRTGELFF.

In DNA, the CDR3 is TGTGCCAGCAGCTTATTGCCGAGTTCCTACGAGCAGTACTTC. Residues: CASSLLPSSYEQYF. The chain is built from TRBV7-2 and TRBJ2-7; D is undetermined. Germline lookup yields CDR1 SGHTA and CDR2 FQGNSA. Trimming removed 2 bases at V and 1 base at J, with 9 bases between. The CDR3 totals 14 residues.

The rearrangement links TRBV6-2 or TRBV6-3 to TRBJ2-7; D remains ambiguous. The CDR3 is 13 residues long. Germline V gives CDR1 MNHEY, CDR2 SVGEGT. Deletions cut 2 bases from V and 2 bases from J, with 7 bases between. CDR3 in amino acids: CASSYVNPYEQYF. In DNA form, the CDR3 reads TGTGCCAGCAGTTACGTAAACCCCTACGAGCAGTACTTC.

The chain joins TRBV7-7 to TRBJ2-7, with unresolved D. Germline values: CDR1 SSHAT, CDR2 FNYEAQ (reference sequence). The CDR3 has 8 amino acids. The CDR3 bases are TGTGCTAGCTGCGAGCAGTACTTC. Translated: CASCEQYF.

This clonotype was counted between two and nine times. The chain couples TRBV24-1 to TRBJ2-1; TRBD1 matches at 8 bases. J lost 6 bases, V lost 2 bases, and 8 bases had no gene match. Germline CDR1 and CDR2: KGHDR and SFDVKD. This CDR3 is built from 16 residues. CDR3 nucleotides: TGTGCCACCAGTGATTCACAACAGGGGGATGTCAATGAGCAGTTCTTC. Translation gives CATSDSQQGDVNEQFF.

The gene calls are TRBV6-1 and TRBJ2-5; TRBD1 aligns across 7 bases. The germline V gene encodes CDR1 MNHNS and CDR2 SASEGT. Losses at the gene ends were 5 bases for V and 4 bases for J; bases not matched to a gene: 13. CDR3 size: 16 residues. Here the CDR3 DNA reads TGTGCCAGCAGTCGACCCCCGACAGGGTCGCCAGAGACCCAGTACTTC. As protein: CASSRPPTGSPETQYF.

Notes on this clonotype: A read error may explain this, as a much larger clone is one base away. This chain links TRBV6-1 with TRBJ2-7, with 9 bases identical to TRBD2. Germline V gene data show CDR1 as MNHNS and CDR2 as SASEGT. CDR3 length equals 14 residues. CDR3: CASGDSGRTYEQYF. The CDR3 nucleotides read TGTGCCAGCGGTGATAGCGGGAGAACCTACGAGCAGTACTTC.

This clonotype was observed many times. V and J are TRBV13 and TRBJ2-5; D may be TRBD2 (6 bases). CDR3 length: 13 residues. Germline V CDR1 and CDR2: PRHDT, FYEKMQ (reference sequence). V was pared by 4 bases and J by 4 bases, with 10 bases between. The CDR3 reads CASSSRLVETQYF. CDR3 DNA: TGTGCCAGCAGCTCCCGACTAGTAGAGACCCAGTACTTC.

There are many counts of this clonotype. The chain combines TRBV30 with TRBJ1-2, with D maybe TRBD1 (5 bases). The CDR3 spans 13 residues. Between the trimmed V and J ends, which lost 4 bases and 1 base, there was a span of 10 bases. The V gene's germline CDR1 is GTSNPN and CDR2 SVGIG (reference sequence). This CDR3 reads CAWKRRDNYGYTF. The CDR3 nucleotides are TGTGCCTGGAAGCGCAGGGATAACTATGGCTACACCTTC.

On this clonotype: This may arise from a read error, as a much more abundant clone is one base away. This chain connects TRBV6-1 to TRBJ1-5, with 8 bases identical to TRBD1. The trim removed 5 bases at V and 5 bases at J, leaving 5 bases unmatched. CDR3 size: 14 residues. Germline V gene lookup returns CDR1 MNHNS and CDR2 SASEGT. The CDR3 DNA is TGTGCCAGCAGTCAGGCAGGGGGCGATCAGCCCCAGCATTTT. As protein: CASSQAGGDQPQHF.

This clonotype has just a few counts. The chain uses TRBV6-1 and TRBJ2-7; TRBD2 matches 14 bases. The J segment lost 6 bases and the V segment lost 5 bases, leaving 3 bases of the junction unmatched. The CDR3 runs to 14 residues. CDR1 is MNHNS and CDR2 is SASEGT in the germline V gene. In nucleotides, the CDR3 is TGTGCCAGCAGTCATGGACTAGCGGGAGGCGAGCAGTACTTC. Residues: CASSHGLAGGEQYF.

For this clonotype: A read error is possible here, since a much larger clone lies one base away. V gene TRBV12-3 or TRBV12-4 combines with J gene TRBJ2-5; 9 positions match TRBD2. V was clipped by 2 bases and J by 7 bases; unmatched bases: 8. The CDR3 is 15 residues long. DNA of the CDR3: TGTGCCAGCAGTTTAACGGCGGGAGGGTTGGGGACCCAGTACTTC. Protein: CASSLTAGGLGTQYF.

V gene TRBV25-1 combines with J gene TRBJ1-6; possibly TRBD1 for D (6 bases). V lost 4 bases and J 5 bases, leaving 9 bases between the germline ends. CDR1 and CDR2 from the germline V gene are MGHDK and SYGVNS. The CDR3 contains 14 residues. CDR3: CASSGGGNNSPLHF. The CDR3 DNA reads TGTGCCAGCAGTGGAGGGGGTAATAATTCACCCCTCCACTTT.